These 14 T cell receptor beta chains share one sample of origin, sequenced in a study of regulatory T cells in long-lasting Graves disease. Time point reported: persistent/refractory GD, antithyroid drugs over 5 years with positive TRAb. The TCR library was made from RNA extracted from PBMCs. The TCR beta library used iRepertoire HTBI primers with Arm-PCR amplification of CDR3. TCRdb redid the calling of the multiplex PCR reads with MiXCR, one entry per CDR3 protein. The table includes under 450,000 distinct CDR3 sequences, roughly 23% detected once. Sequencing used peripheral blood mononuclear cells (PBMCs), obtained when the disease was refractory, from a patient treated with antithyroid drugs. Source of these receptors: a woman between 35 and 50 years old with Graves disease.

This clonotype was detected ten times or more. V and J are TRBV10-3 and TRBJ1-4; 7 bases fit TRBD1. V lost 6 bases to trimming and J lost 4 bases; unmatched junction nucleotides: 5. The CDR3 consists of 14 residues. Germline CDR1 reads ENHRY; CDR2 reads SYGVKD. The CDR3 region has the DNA TGTGCCATCAGCGCCGGGGACAGTAATGAAAAACTGTTTTTT. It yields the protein CAISAGDSNEKLFF.

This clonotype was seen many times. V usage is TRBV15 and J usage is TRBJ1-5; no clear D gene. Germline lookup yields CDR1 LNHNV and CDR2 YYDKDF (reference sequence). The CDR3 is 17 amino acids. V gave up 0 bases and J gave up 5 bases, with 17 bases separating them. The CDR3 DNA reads TGTGCCACCAGCAGAGATTTGGTGCAGCCATCATATCAGCCCCAGCATTTT. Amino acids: CATSRDLVQPSYQPQHF.

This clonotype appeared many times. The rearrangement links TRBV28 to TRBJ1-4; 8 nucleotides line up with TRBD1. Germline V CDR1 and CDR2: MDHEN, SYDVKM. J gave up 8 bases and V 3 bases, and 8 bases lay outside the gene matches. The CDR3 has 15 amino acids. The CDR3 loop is CASSFGGQGLEKLFF. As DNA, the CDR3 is TGTGCCAGCAGTTTTGGCGGACAGGGATTAGAAAAACTGTTTTTT. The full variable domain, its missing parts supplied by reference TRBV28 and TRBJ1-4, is DVKVTQSSRYLVKRTGEKVFLECVQDMDHENMFWYRQDPGLGLRLIYFSYDVKMKEKGDIPEGYSVSREKKERFSLILESASTNQTSMYLCASSFGGQGLEKLFFGSGTQLSVL.

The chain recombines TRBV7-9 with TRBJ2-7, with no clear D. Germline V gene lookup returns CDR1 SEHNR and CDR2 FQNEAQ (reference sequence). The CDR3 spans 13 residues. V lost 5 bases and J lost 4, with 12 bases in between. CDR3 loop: CASSTPHLYEQYF. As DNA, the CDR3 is TGTGCCAGCAGCACCCCCCACTTATACGAGCAGTACTTC.

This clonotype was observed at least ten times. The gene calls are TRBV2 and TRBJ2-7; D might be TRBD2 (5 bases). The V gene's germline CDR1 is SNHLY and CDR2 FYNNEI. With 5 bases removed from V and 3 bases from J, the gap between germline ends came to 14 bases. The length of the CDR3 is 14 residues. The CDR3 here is CASSRETGSYEQYF. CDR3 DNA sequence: TGTGCCAGCAGTCGTGAGACGGGGAGCTACGAGCAGTACTTC.

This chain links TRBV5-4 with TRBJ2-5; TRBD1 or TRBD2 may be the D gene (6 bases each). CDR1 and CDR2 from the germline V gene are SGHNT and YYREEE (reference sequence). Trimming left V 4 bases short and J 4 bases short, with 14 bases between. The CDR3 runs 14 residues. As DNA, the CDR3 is TGTGCCAGCAGCGCTAAGGGGGGCCCAGAGACCCAGTACTTC. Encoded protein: CASSAKGGPETQYF. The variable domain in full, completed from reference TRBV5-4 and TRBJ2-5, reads ETGVTQSPTHLIKTRGQQVTLRCSSQSGHNTVSWYQQALGQGPQFIFQYYREEENGRGNFPPRFSGLQFPNYSSELNVNALELDDSALYLCASSAKGGPETQYFGPGTRLLVL.

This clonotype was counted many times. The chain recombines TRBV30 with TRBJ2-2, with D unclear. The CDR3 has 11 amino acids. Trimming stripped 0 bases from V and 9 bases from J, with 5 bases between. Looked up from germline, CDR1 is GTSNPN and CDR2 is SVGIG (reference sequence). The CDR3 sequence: CAWSVRWELFF. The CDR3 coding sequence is TGTGCCTGGAGTGTACGATGGGAGCTGTTTTTT.

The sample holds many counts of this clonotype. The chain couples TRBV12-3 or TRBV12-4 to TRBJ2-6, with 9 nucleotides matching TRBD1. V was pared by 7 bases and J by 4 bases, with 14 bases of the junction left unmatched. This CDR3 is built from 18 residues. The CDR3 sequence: CASIPGGQGIAGANVLTF. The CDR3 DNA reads TGTGCCAGCATACCGGGGGGACAGGGCATCGCGGGGGCCAACGTCCTGACTTTC.

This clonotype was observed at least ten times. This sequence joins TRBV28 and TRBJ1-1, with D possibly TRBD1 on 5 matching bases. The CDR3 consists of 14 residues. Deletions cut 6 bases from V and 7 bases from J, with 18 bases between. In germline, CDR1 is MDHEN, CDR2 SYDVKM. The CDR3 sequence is CASSQSRDASEAFF. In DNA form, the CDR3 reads TGTGCCAGCAGCCAGTCTAGGGACGCCAGTGAAGCTTTCTTT.

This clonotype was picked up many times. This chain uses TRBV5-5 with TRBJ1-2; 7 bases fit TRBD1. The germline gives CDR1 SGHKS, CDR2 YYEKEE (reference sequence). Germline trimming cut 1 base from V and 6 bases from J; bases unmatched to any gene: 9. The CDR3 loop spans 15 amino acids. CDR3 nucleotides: TGTGCCAGCAGCTTGATAGGGGGCGCGGGCAATGGCTACACCTTC. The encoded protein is CASSLIGGAGNGYTF.

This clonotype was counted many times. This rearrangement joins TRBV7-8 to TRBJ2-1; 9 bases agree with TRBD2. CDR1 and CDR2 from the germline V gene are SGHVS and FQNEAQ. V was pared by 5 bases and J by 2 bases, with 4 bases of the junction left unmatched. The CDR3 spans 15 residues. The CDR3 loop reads CASSVSGRTYNEQFF. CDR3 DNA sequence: TGTGCCAGCAGCGTTAGCGGGAGAACCTACAATGAGCAGTTCTTC.

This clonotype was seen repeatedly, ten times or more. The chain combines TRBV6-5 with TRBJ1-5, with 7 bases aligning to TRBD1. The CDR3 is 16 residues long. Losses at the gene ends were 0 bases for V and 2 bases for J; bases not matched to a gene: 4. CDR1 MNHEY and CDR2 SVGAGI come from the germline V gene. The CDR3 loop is CASSYSYRGGNQPQHF. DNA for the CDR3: TGTGCCAGCAGTTACTCGTACAGGGGCGGCAATCAGCCCCAGCATTTT.

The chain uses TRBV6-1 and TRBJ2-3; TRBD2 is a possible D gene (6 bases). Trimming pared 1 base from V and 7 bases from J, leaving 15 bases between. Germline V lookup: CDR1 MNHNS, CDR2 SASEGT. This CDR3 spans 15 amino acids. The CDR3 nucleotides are TGTGCCAGCAGTGAAGGTGGGAGGTTCCCCTATACGCAGTATTTT. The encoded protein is CASSEGGRFPYTQYF.

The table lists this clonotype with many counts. CDR3: CASSTIRGYEQYF. CDR3 sequence (DNA): TGTGCCAGCAGTACAATCCGGGGGTACGAGCAGTACTTC. The V and J genes are TRBV12-3 or TRBV12-4 and TRBJ2-7; perhaps TRBD2 as D (6 bases). The CDR3 has 13 residues. V dropped 5 bases and J dropped 4 bases, with 12 bases sitting between them.